The 10 T cell receptor beta chains reported below all come from one sample, sequenced in a study of beta chain features in type 1 diabetes. Antigens of these TCRs are unknown. The sequenced template was cDNA made from the entire isolated RNA. Clones were sequenced by immunoSEQ multiplex PCR, and TCRdb holds only the in-frame ones, with some missing. This sample has roughly 280,000 clones, with around 24% found just once. Whole-study results and caveats: In all four CD4+ subsets, TCRB CDR3 length was significantly, moderately reduced in type 1 diabetes.

Material for sequencing was naive CD4+ T cells from blood. The receptors were gathered from a woman in her 30s with type 1 diabetes.

This clone appeared a few times. The DNA of the CDR3 is TGTGCCAGTAGTCTCACTAGCGGGCGCACAGATACGCAGTATTTT. This codes for CASSLTSGRTDTQYF. J is TRBJ2-3 and V is TRBV19; 9 bases align to TRBD2. V gave up 5 bases and J gave up 1 base; unmatched junction bases: 4. The CDR3 contains 15 residues. Germline V gene lookup returns CDR1 LNHDA and CDR2 SQIVND (reference sequence).

The genes are TRBV14 and TRBJ2-1, with 9 bases that match TRBD2. The CDR3 has 16 residues. J lost 6 bases, V lost 5 bases, and 11 bases had no gene match. Germline V gene sequence: CDR1 SGHDN, CDR2 FVKESK. The CDR3 DNA is TGTGCCAGCAGCTCTCTAGCGGGAATGTGGGGCAATGAGCAGTTCTTC. Amino acids: CASSSLAGMWGNEQFF.

The V call is TRBV7-9, the J call TRBJ2-7; 10 bases align to TRBD2. With V trimmed by 1 base and J by 3 bases, 6 bases remained unmatched. The germline gives CDR1 SEHNR, CDR2 FQNEAQ (reference sequence). This CDR3 contains 16 residues. The CDR3 coding sequence is TGTGCCAGCAGCTTAGGTATGGGGACTAGCGTCTACGAGCAGTACTTC. It specifies CASSLGMGTSVYEQYF.

This clone showed up just a few times. The genes are TRBV6-1 and TRBJ2-5; 7 bases are a match to TRBD2. With 8 bases clipped from V and 1 base from J, the junction kept 4 bases outside the gene matches. The CDR3 extends over 13 amino acids. Germline CDR1 reads MNHNS; CDR2 reads SASEGT. CDR3 sequence (DNA): TGTGCCAGCGGACTAGAGTTCCAAGAGACCCAGTACTTC. This codes for CASGLEFQETQYF.

This clone turned up a few times. V gene TRBV5-1 combines with J gene TRBJ2-1, with a tentative D call TRBD1 (5 bases). Trimming shortened V by 0 bases and J by 4 bases, and 11 bases separated the two germline ends. The CDR3 totals 15 residues. Germline V gene lookup returns CDR1 SGHRS and CDR2 YFSETQ. The CDR3 DNA reads as TGCGCCAGCAGCTTGGATCTAGGGGAATACAATGAGCAGTTCTTC. Translated: CASSLDLGEYNEQFF.

This clone was seen a few times. CDR3 protein: CASSQCGGELAGGYTF. The CDR3 region has the DNA TGCGCCAGCAGTCAATGTGGCGGGGAGCTGGCTGGCGGCTACACCTTC. This rearrangement joins TRBV23-1 to TRBJ1-2; D not certain. TRBV23-1 is filed as an ORF, its function uncertain. This CDR3 spans 16 amino acids. Trimming pared 1 base from V and 8 bases from J, leaving 20 bases between.

There are a few counts of this clone. The gene calls are TRBV30 and TRBJ2-2; D not resolved. V dropped 2 bases and J dropped 3 bases, with 4 bases sitting between them. Germline V lookup: CDR1 GTSNPN, CDR2 SVGIG (reference sequence). The CDR3 loop spans 12 amino acids. CDR3 coding DNA: TGTGCCTGGAGTCCCTACACCGGGGAGCTGTTTTTT. Its translation is CAWSPYTGELFF.

V usage is TRBV7-8 and J usage is TRBJ2-5; a weak D match, TRBD1 (7 bases). The CDR3 spans 14 residues. In germline, CDR1 is SGHVS, CDR2 FQNEAQ. V was clipped by 4 bases and J by 5 bases, with 14 bases between them. CDR3 sequence: CASSSSTGRETQYF. CDR3 sequence (DNA): TGTGCCAGCAGCTCCTCGACAGGGAGGGAGACCCAGTACTTC.

The J gene is TRBJ2-2, the V gene TRBV4-2; D perhaps matches TRBD1 (5 bases). Looked up from germline, CDR1 is LGHNA and CDR2 is YNFKEQ. Trimming took off 0 bases at V and 4 bases at J, with 12 bases between the two ends. The CDR3 extends over 16 amino acids. The CDR3 DNA follows: TGTGCCAGCAGCCAAGAGGGGCAAACCCCCACCGGGGAGCTGTTTTTT. Translation gives CASSQEGQTPTGELFF.

This clone was observed once. The chain uses TRBV6-1 and TRBJ1-5; TRBD1 agrees at 9 bases. The J segment lost 0 bases and the V segment lost 0 bases, leaving 6 bases of the junction unmatched. This CDR3 region has 18 residues. Germline lookup yields CDR1 MNHNS and CDR2 SASEGT. The CDR3 reads CASSEAPGQGYSNQPQHF. The CDR3 DNA reads TGTGCCAGCAGTGAAGCTCCGGGACAGGGATATAGCAATCAGCCCCAGCATTTT.